These 22 T cell receptor beta chains share one sample of origin, sequenced in a study of cytomegalovirus exposure and HLA in healthy donors. The PCR ran on 60 Vbeta and 13 Jbeta primers. TCRdb's table, derived via immunoSEQ multiplex PCR, lists solely in-frame clones and lacks some. The table shows around 150,000 clones, with approximately 61% occurring only once. The sequenced sample was PBMCs. The receptor set was obtained from a human donor in good health.

CDR3 sequence reads: CASRTGYQPQHF. The CDR3 bases are TGTGCCAGCAGGACAGGGTACCAGCCCCAGCATTTT. The rearrangement uses TRBV28 and TRBJ1-5, with 7 nucleotides matching TRBD1. The ends lost 6 bases at V and 7 bases at J; junction bases unmatched: 3. Germline V gives CDR1 MDHEN, CDR2 SYDVKM. The CDR3 has 12 amino acids.

This rearrangement joins TRBV23-1 to TRBJ2-7; D remains ambiguous. TRBV23-1 is an open reading frame, and its role is uncertain. V shed 2 bases and J shed 6 bases, with 11 bases lying between them. The CDR3 runs to 13 residues. CDR3 in DNA: TGCGCCAGCAGTCAAGAGGAGACGAGCGAGCAGTACTTC. Encoded protein: CASSQEETSEQYF.

The CDR3 region is CSVERVRGTGELFF. CDR3 DNA: TGCAGCGTTGAGCGGGTCCGGGGTACCGGGGAGCTGTTTTTT. The rearrangement joins TRBV29-1 to TRBJ2-2; tentatively, D is TRBD2 (5 bases). The CDR3 sequence is 14 residues long. The V and J ends lost 3 bases and 5 bases respectively, with 13 bases between them. Germline CDR1 reads SQVTM; CDR2 reads ANQGSEA.

The rearrangement links TRBV9 to TRBJ2-5; 9 bases fit TRBD1. J was trimmed by 1 base and V by 2 bases; bases with no gene match: 15. The V gene's germline CDR1 is SGDLS and CDR2 YYNGEE. The CDR3 covers 19 residues. CDR3 loop: CASSVGGSGTGKTQETQYF. The CDR3 region has the DNA TGTGCCAGCAGCGTCGGAGGATCCGGGACAGGGAAAACCCAAGAGACCCAGTACTTC. The variable domain in full, with the rest retrieved from reference TRBV9 and TRBJ2-5, is DSGVTQTPKHLITATGQRVTLRCSPRSGDLSVYWYQQSLDQGLQFLIQYYNGEERAKGNILERFSAQQFPDLHSELNLSSLELGDSALYFCASSVGGSGTGKTQETQYFGPGTRLLVL.

This chain joins TRBV10-3 and TRBJ2-1, with a tentative D call TRBD2 (6 bases). Trimming stripped 4 bases from V and 4 bases from J, with 26 bases between. There are 19 residues in the CDR3. Germline V lookup: CDR1 ENHRY, CDR2 SYGVKD. DNA of the CDR3: TGTGCCATCAGTGGTCTAGCGAACGTCCCCCCCTCCGGGTACAATGAGCAGTTCTTC. Translation: CAISGLANVPPSGYNEQFF.

The V gene is TRBV9, the J gene TRBJ2-7; the D gene is possibly TRBD1 (5 bases). Germline assignment: CDR1 SGDLS and CDR2 YYNGEE. Between the trimmed V and J ends, which lost 0 bases and 0 bases, there was a span of 10 bases. CDR3 length equals 15 residues. The CDR3 sequence is CASSVAPDSSYEQYF. DNA for the CDR3: TGTGCCAGCAGCGTAGCCCCCGACAGCTCCTACGAGCAGTACTTC.

This chain connects TRBV5-1 to TRBJ2-1, with 9 bases fitting TRBD1. The CDR3 is made up of 15 amino acids. Germline trimming cut 0 bases from V and 5 bases from J; bases unmatched to any gene: 3. Per the germline V gene, CDR1 is SGHRS and CDR2 is YFSETQ. Written as DNA, the CDR3 is TGCGCCAGCAGCTTGGGAGGGACAGGGCACAATGAGCAGTTCTTC. Its protein product is CASSLGGTGHNEQFF.

The V gene is TRBV4-1, the J gene TRBJ1-1, with 12 bases that match TRBD1. This CDR3 comprises 17 residues. Unmatched junction bases numbered 14, after V lost 6 bases and J lost 6 bases. Germline CDR1 MGHRA, CDR2 YSYEKL. CDR3 sequence (DNA): TGCGCCAGCAGACTGACCGGGACAGGGGGCTTTTCTGCTGAAGCTTTCTTT. Protein sequence: CASRLTGTGGFSAEAFF.

The chain links TRBV19 to TRBJ2-1, with 7 bases aligning to TRBD2. With V trimmed by 9 bases and J by 9 bases, 11 bases remained unmatched. CDR3 length: 13 amino acids. Germline CDR1 reads LNHDA; CDR2 reads SQIVND (reference sequence). The CDR3 bases are TGTGCCAGCACTCGGGGGGAAACTCGTGAGCAGTTCTTC. Translated: CASTRGETREQFF. Supplemented by reference TRBV19 and TRBJ2-1, the full variable domain reads DGGITQSPKYLFRKEGQNVTLSCEQNLNHDAMYWYRQDPGQGLRLIYYSQIVNDFQKGDIAEGYSVSREKKESFPLTVTSAQKNPTAFYLCASTRGETREQFFGPGTRLTVL.

This chain joins TRBV27 and TRBJ2-7, with D possibly matching TRBD2 (6 bases). CDR3 length equals 12 residues. Per germline, CDR1 MNHEY and CDR2 SMNVEV (reference sequence). V was shortened by 6 bases and J by 6 bases, with 12 bases between the two germline ends. The CDR3 here is CASSIMGGEQYF. CDR3 nucleotides: TGTGCCAGCAGCATAATGGGGGGCGAGCAGTACTTC.

This clone was counted between two and nine times. The chain couples TRBV7-6 to TRBJ2-5; 9 bases map to TRBD2. Germline values: CDR1 SGHVS, CDR2 FNYEAQ. V shed 3 bases and J 1 base; nucleotides not matched to a gene: 3. The CDR3 is made up of 15 amino acids. The CDR3 here is CASSLLAGLQETQYF. CDR3 in DNA: TGTGCCAGCAGCTTGCTAGCGGGGCTCCAAGAGACCCAGTACTTC.

The V call is TRBV18, the J call TRBJ2-3; 9 bases align to TRBD2. V lost 4 bases, J lost 2 bases, and 10 bases stayed unmatched. Germline loops: CDR1 KGHSH, CDR2 LQKENI. The CDR3 loop spans 17 amino acids. The CDR3 DNA reads TGTGCCAGCTCACGTTCGGCTAGCGGGACTATCACAGATACGCAGTATTTT. Amino acid sequence: CASSRSASGTITDTQYF.

The chain links TRBV11-3 to TRBJ2-7, with TRBD1 identical over 10 bases. The germline CDR1 and CDR2 sequences are SGHNT and YENEEA. The CDR3 is 14 amino acids. With 5 bases clipped from V and 5 bases from J, the junction kept 6 bases outside the gene matches. Here the CDR3 reads CASSPRDRGHEQYF. The CDR3 DNA reads TGTGCCAGCAGCCCGCGGGACAGGGGCCACGAGCAGTACTTC.

CDR3 region: CASSIAGTTQYF. In DNA form, the CDR3 reads TGTGCCAGCAGCATAGCGGGAACTACGCAGTATTTT. The V and J genes are TRBV28 and TRBJ2-3, with TRBD2 matching 8 bases. CDR3 length equals 12 residues. The germline CDR1 and CDR2 sequences are MDHEN and SYDVKM. Trimming cost V 6 bases and J 8 bases; bases outside gene matches: 4.

V usage is TRBV28 and J usage is TRBJ2-3; D not certain. Germline CDR1 and CDR2: MDHEN and SYDVKM. V was shortened by 8 bases and J by 1 base, with 7 bases between the two germline ends. The CDR3 covers 12 residues. This chain's CDR3 is CASGQGTDTQYF. The CDR3 bases are TGTGCCAGCGGGCAGGGCACAGATACGCAGTATTTT.

This clone has only one observation. The V gene is TRBV27, the J gene TRBJ2-1, with 10 nucleotides matching TRBD2. Germline V gives CDR1 MNHEY, CDR2 SMNVEV (reference sequence). Losses at the gene ends were 6 bases for V and 7 bases for J; bases not matched to a gene: 6. The CDR3 extends over 14 amino acids. The CDR3 sequence is CASRPSGRGNEQFF. The CDR3 DNA reads TGTGCCAGCAGACCCAGCGGGAGGGGGAATGAGCAGTTCTTC.

CDR3 DNA: TGTGCCAGCAGCGCTAATAGCGGGAAAGCCGACGAGCAGTACTTC. Residues: CASSANSGKADEQYF. The chain couples TRBV9 to TRBJ2-7, with TRBD2 matching 8 bases. V lost 3 bases to trimming and J lost 5 bases; unmatched junction nucleotides: 10. In germline, CDR1 is SGDLS, CDR2 YYNGEE. The CDR3 length is 15 residues.

The V call is TRBV18, the J call TRBJ1-3; a possible D gene is TRBD1 (5 bases). Trimming left V 6 bases short and J 0 bases short, with 18 bases between. CDR3 length equals 17 residues. Per the germline V gene, CDR1 is KGHSH and CDR2 is LQKENI. CDR3 bases: TGTGCCAGCTCTAGACGGGCCACAGGATTCTCTGGAAACACCATATATTTT. Amino acid sequence: CASSRRATGFSGNTIYF.

The chain uses TRBV27 and TRBJ2-7; TRBD2 aligns across 10 bases. V was pared by 5 bases and J by 6 bases, with 10 bases of the junction left unmatched. CDR3 length equals 15 residues. Germline V gene sequence: CDR1 MNHEY, CDR2 SMNVEV (reference sequence). The CDR3: CASSITSSGSTEQYF. CDR3 coding DNA: TGTGCCAGCAGTATTACCTCTAGCGGGAGTACCGAGCAGTACTTC.

On this clone: The junction and the germline gene differ at one end; a read error may be behind it. V gene TRBV7-7 combines with J gene TRBJ1-1; D uncertain. Germline CDR1 is SSHAT and CDR2 is FNYEAQ (reference sequence). This CDR3 contains 13 residues. The CDR3 sequence: CASSTALNTEAFF. The CDR3 nucleotides read TGTGCTAGCAGTACAGCCTTGAACACTGAAGCTTTCTTT.

This clone has more than one count but fewer than ten. The chain carries TRBV15 and TRBJ2-7; 7 bases are shared with TRBD2. CDR1 is LNHNV and CDR2 is YYDKDF in the germline V gene (reference sequence). The CDR3 spans 15 residues. Trimming cost V 2 bases and J 2 bases; bases outside gene matches: 6. As DNA, the CDR3 is TGTGCCACCAGCAGAAACCGGGAGGCCACCTACGAGCAGTACTTC. Translating gives CATSRNREATYEQYF.

The V and J genes are TRBV21-1 and TRBJ2-4; the table's D call, TRBD1, was not checked against the DNA. TRBV21-1 is described as a pseudogene. The CDR3 is 17 residues long. The CDR3 bases are TGTGCCAGCAGCAAAGGGGGCTGGTTACTAGCCAAAAACATTCAGTACTTC. This encodes CASSKGGWLLAKNIQYF.